This paragraph reports one T cell receptor beta chain. The antigen is not known. Within the sample, other DNA sequences also encode this same CDR3. The sample is drawn from a study of beta chain features in type 1 diabetes. Study conclusions and caveats: When VDJ junctions were examined, type 1 diabetes patients showed fewer insertions and more deletions. Healthy donors had naive, central memory and Treg TCRB repertoires that appeared less similar than those seen among patients. A possible short-template PCR bias applies equally to patients and controls. Among all four CD4+ subsets, Type 1 diabetes patients had TCRB CDR3s that were moderately but significantly shorter.

Each of the CD4+ naive, central memory, regulatory and stem cell-like memory populations was sorted via CD45RO/CCR7/CD25/CD127/CD95/CD27. Every bit of the isolated RNA underwent reverse transcription, so sequencing read expressed TCRB transcripts. Assay used: immunoSEQ multiplex PCR; TCRdb lists only in-frame clones, some missing. The sample shows some 360,000 clones, around 9.6% of them seen only once. Germline V gene sequence: CDR1 KGHSH, CDR2 LQKENI. The CDR3 consists of 15 residues. Deletions cut 0 bases from V and 2 bases from J, with 10 bases between. Sequencing was carried out using central memory CD4+ T cells from blood. The chain combines TRBV18 with TRBJ2-5; a possible D gene is TRBD1 (6 bases). The sequence derives from a man under 40 with type 1 diabetes. The CDR3 DNA reads TGTGCCAGCTCACCACCGTCGACAGGACAAGAGACCCAGTACTTC. Its protein is CASSPPSTGQETQYF.